This TCR beta chain was obtained from a study of OX40 agonist ivuxolimab in advanced cancers. Study information: Dose-escalation cases comprised hepatocellular carcinoma, melanoma, renal cell or head and neck cancer.

Study-wide results and limits: There were, on average, more expanded clones in CD8+ T cells than in CD4+.

This clone was counted a few times. Its antigen is not known. Clones were read by immunoSEQ multiplex PCR, and TCRdb kept only the in-frame ones, dropping some. The repertoire holds more than 60,000 clones, with about 88% as singletons. The germline V gene encodes CDR1 SGHAT and CDR2 FQDESV (reference sequence). Deletions cut 1 base from V and 2 bases from J, with 15 bases between. There are 16 residues in the CDR3. Sequencing was performed on CD4+ or CD8+ T cells sorted from blood, taken in a trial of the OX40 agonist ivuxolimab. This clonotype was obtained from an adult with an advanced solid tumor such as melanoma, head and neck, liver or kidney cancer. The chain employs TRBV11-1 and TRBJ2-7; no definite D call. Here the CDR3 reads CASSLGPVGRTYEQYF. In nucleotides, the CDR3 is TGTGCCAGCAGCTTAGGACCCGTGGGTCGGACCTACGAGCAGTACTTC.